The entry below describes one TCR beta chain. Its matching antigen is unknown. TCRdb's table, derived via immunoSEQ multiplex PCR, lists solely in-frame clones and lacks some. Of approximately 140,000 clones in the sample, about nine tenths were seen once. The sample originates from a study of T cell responses to AZD1222 COVID-19 vaccine. Second doses that came at about 4 or about 12 weeks were put together. General study findings and limits: Clonal diversity was possibly underestimated; the donors were predominantly white British and more often female. Every sample of the repertoires postdated the peak T cell response.

Germline CDR1 GTSNPN, CDR2 SVGIG (reference sequence). The CDR3 sequence is 15 residues long. Trimming left V 1 base short and J 0 bases short, with 7 bases between. The TCR originated in an adult who received the AZD1222 COVID-19 vaccine. The V gene is TRBV30, the J gene TRBJ1-6; D possibly corresponds to TRBD1 (5 bases). The input for sequencing was peripheral blood, taken 28 days after the second AZD1222 dose. The CDR3 DNA follows: TGTGCCTGGAGTGCGGGGGGCTCCTATAATTCACCCCTCCACTTT. It translates to CAWSAGGSYNSPLHF.